The clone carrying this TCR beta chain was observed once. Its antigen is unidentified. The sample belongs to a study of pediatric ulcerative colitis. Study findings and constraints: Acute severe colitis showed lower rectal diversity from clonal expansions.

Germline V gene sequence: CDR1 SGHRS, CDR2 YFSETQ. This CDR3 is built from 16 residues. V was clipped by 0 bases and J by 0 bases, with 12 bases between them. Profiled with immunoSEQ multiplex PCR; TCRdb holds only in-frame clones, not every one. The sample holds 55,000 to 75,000 clones, less than 90% seen once. The rearrangement joins TRBV5-1 to TRBJ1-1, with a tentative D call TRBD1 (5 bases). This TCR came from a boy between 5 and 17 years old with severe ulcerative colitis. Sequenced material: blood. The CDR3: CASSLDLGPMNTEAFF. The DNA for the CDR3 is TGCGCCAGCAGCTTGGACTTGGGACCGATGAACACTGAAGCTTTCTTT.